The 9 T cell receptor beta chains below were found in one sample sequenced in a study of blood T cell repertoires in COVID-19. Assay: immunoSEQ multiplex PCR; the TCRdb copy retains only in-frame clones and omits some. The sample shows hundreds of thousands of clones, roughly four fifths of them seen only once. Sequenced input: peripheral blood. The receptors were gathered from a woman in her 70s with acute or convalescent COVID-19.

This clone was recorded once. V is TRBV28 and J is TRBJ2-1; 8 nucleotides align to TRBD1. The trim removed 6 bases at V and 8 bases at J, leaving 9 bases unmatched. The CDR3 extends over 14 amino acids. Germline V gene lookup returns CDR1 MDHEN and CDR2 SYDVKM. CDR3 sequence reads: CASRIQGGSYEQFF. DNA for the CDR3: TGTGCCAGCAGGATACAGGGGGGAAGCTATGAGCAGTTCTTC.

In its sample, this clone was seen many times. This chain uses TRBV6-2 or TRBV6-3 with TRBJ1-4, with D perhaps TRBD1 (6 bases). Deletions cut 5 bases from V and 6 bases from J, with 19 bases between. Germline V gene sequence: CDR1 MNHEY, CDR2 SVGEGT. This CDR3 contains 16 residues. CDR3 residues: CASSEPLTGTYEKLFF. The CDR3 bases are TGTGCCAGCAGTGAGCCTCTGACAGGCACTTATGAAAAACTGTTTTTT.

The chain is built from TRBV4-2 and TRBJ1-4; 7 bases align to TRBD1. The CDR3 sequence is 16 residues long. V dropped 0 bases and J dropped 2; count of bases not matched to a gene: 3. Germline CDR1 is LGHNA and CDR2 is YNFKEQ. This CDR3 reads CASSQEHRGTNEKLFF. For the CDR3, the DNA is TGTGCCAGCAGCCAAGAACACAGGGGTACTAATGAAAAACTGTTTTTT.

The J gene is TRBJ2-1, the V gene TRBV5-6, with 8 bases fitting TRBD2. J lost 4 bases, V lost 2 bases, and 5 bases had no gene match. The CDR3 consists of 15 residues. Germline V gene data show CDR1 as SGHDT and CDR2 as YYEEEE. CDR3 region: CASSFGGVLYNEQFF. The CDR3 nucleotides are TGTGCCAGCAGCTTCGGGGGGGTCCTGTACAATGAGCAGTTCTTC.

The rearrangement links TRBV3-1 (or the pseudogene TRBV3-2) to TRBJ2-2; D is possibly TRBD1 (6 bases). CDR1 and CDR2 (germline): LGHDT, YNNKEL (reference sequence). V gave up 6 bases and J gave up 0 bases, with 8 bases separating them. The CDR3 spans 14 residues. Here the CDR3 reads CASRRTANTGELFF. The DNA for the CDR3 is TGTGCCAGCAGAAGGACAGCGAACACCGGGGAGCTGTTTTTT.

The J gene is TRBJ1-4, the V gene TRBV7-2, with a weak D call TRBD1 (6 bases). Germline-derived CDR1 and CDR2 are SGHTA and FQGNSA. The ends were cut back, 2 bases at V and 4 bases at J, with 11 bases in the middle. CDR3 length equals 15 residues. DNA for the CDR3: TGTGCCAGCAGCTTACCCGGGGGGCGTAATGAAAAACTGTTTTTT. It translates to CASSLPGGRNEKLFF.

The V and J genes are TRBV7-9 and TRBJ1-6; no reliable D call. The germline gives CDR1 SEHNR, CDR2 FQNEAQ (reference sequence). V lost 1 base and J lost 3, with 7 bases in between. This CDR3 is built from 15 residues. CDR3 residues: CASSLESSYNSPLHF. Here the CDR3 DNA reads TGTGCCAGCAGCTTAGAGTCCAGCTATAATTCACCCCTCCACTTT.

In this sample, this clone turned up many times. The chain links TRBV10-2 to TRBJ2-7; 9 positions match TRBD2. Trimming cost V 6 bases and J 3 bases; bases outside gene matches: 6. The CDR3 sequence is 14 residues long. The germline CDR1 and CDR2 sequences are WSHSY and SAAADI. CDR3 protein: CASRIAGASYEQYF. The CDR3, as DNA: TGCGCCAGCAGAATAGCGGGGGCGAGCTACGAGCAGTACTTC.

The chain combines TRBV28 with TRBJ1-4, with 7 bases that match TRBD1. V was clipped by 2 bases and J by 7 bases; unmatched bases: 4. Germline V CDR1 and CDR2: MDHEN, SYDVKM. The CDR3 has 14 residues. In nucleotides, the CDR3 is TGTGCCAGCAGTTTAAGACAGGGACGTGAAAAACTGTTTTTT. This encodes CASSLRQGREKLFF.